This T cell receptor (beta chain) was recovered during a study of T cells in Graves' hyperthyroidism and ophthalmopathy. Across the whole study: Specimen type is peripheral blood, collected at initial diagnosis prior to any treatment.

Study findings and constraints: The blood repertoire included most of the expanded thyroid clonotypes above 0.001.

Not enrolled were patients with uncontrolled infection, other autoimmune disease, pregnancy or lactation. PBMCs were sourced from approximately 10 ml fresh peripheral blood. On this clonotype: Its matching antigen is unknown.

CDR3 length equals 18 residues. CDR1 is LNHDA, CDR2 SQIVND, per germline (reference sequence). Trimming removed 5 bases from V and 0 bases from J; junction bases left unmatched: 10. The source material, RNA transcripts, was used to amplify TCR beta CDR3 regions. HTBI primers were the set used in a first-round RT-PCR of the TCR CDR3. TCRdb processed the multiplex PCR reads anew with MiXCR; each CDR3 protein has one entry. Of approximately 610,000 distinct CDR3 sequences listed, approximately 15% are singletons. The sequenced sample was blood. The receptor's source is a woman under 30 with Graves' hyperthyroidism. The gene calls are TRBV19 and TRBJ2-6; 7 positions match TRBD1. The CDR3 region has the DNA TGTGCCAGTAGTCCCAGGACAGGTACGTCCTCTGGGGCCAACGTCCTGACTTTC. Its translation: CASSPRTGTSSGANVLTF.